The 20 T cell receptor beta chains listed next were all sequenced from one sample in a study of shared clonotypes between healthy human individuals. TCRdb keeps only in-frame clones here, not all; method: immunoSEQ multiplex PCR. This table holds about 2 million clones, about 95% found once. CD8 cells classed as naive were CD45RO-negative and positively selected for CCR7, excluding terminally differentiated effector memory CD45RA+ cells. The sample taken for sequencing was naive CD8+ T cells sorted from blood. These receptors originate from a man aged 18 to 30 in good health.

This chain connects TRBV13 to TRBJ2-7, with 8 bases identical to TRBD2. V dropped 4 bases and J dropped 0; count of bases not matched to a gene: 20. CDR1 is PRHDT and CDR2 is FYEKMQ in the germline V gene (reference sequence). The CDR3 contains 20 residues. CDR3 residues: CASSSSRIGGEGPSSYEQYF. The CDR3 DNA follows: TGTGCCAGCAGCTCCTCCCGCATCGGGGGGGAGGGTCCCAGCTCCTACGAGCAGTACTTC. The full variable domain, its missing parts supplied by reference TRBV13 and TRBJ2-7, is AAGVIQSPRHLIKEKRETATLKCYPIPRHDTVYWYQQGPGQDPQFLISFYEKMQSDKGSIPDRFSAQQFSDYHSELNMSSLELGDSALYFCASSSSRIGGEGPSSYEQYFGPGTRLTVT.

V and J are TRBV19 and TRBJ2-1, with 9 bases aligning to TRBD2. V lost 8 bases, J lost 5 bases, and 10 bases stayed unmatched. Germline lookup yields CDR1 LNHDA and CDR2 SQIVND (reference sequence). This CDR3 region has 15 residues. The CDR3 DNA is TGTGCCAGTTGTTTTAGCGGGAGCCAAAACAATGAGCAGTTCTTC. It codes for CASCFSGSQNNEQFF.

The J gene is TRBJ2-7, the V gene TRBV4-3; 12 bases line up with TRBD1. Trimming removed 4 bases from V and 5 bases from J; junction bases left unmatched: 6. The CDR3 covers 15 residues. Looked up from germline, CDR1 is LGHNA and CDR2 is YSLEER. The CDR3: CASSPGTGGFHEQYF. The CDR3 nucleotides read TGCGCCAGCAGCCCTGGGACAGGGGGCTTCCACGAGCAGTACTTC.

In regard to this clone: The same CDR3 is also encoded by other DNA sequences in this sample. The chain is built from TRBV27 and TRBJ2-1; the D gene is possibly TRBD1 (5 bases). Germline CDR1 is MNHEY and CDR2 is SMNVEV (reference sequence). Trimming pared 2 bases from V and 3 bases from J, leaving 11 bases between. This CDR3 region has 15 residues. The CDR3 sequence: CASSLIGADYNEQFF. The CDR3 DNA reads TGTGCCAGCAGTTTAATAGGGGCGGACTACAATGAGCAGTTCTTC.

This chain joins TRBV19 and TRBJ2-3; 9 bases match TRBD1. J lost 3 bases, V lost 8 bases, and 3 bases had no gene match. The CDR3 has 13 residues. The germline V gene has CDR1 LNHDA and CDR2 SQIVND (reference sequence). In DNA, the CDR3 is TGTGCCAGTTCGGACAGGGGAACAGATACGCAGTATTTT. Its protein is CASSDRGTDTQYF.

V usage is TRBV5-1 and J usage is TRBJ1-1, with unresolved D. V was shortened by 1 base and J by 7 bases, with 17 bases between the two germline ends. CDR1 and CDR2 from the germline V gene are SGHRS and YFSETQ. The CDR3 has 15 residues. Here the CDR3 reads CASSLWAPEIGEAFF. The CDR3 bases are TGCGCCAGCAGCTTGTGGGCTCCGGAGATAGGTGAAGCTTTCTTT.

The chain couples TRBV7-9 to TRBJ2-7; unclear D gene. Looked up from germline, CDR1 is SEHNR and CDR2 is FQNEAQ (reference sequence). The CDR3 spans 12 residues. V dropped 3 bases and J dropped 4 bases, with 7 bases sitting between them. In nucleotides, the CDR3 is TGTGCCAGCAGCTTGAGACATTACGAGCAGTACTTC. Encoded protein: CASSLRHYEQYF.

This clone was detected only once. J is TRBJ2-7 and V is TRBV5-4, with 7 bases that match TRBD2. The germline CDR1 and CDR2 sequences are SGHNT and YYREEE (reference sequence). V was clipped by 5 bases and J by 5 bases; unmatched bases: 7. The CDR3 has 13 amino acids. The CDR3 here is CASRGGKGNEQYF. The DNA of the CDR3 is TGTGCCAGCAGGGGAGGGAAGGGAAACGAGCAGTACTTC.

The chain combines TRBV9 with TRBJ2-2; D remains unclear. The CDR3 covers 17 residues. With 4 bases removed from V and 2 bases from J, the gap between germline ends came to 18 bases. Germline V gives CDR1 SGDLS, CDR2 YYNGEE. The CDR3 region is CASSPRAPTPNTGELFF. CDR3 DNA: TGTGCCAGCAGCCCAAGGGCCCCCACCCCTAACACCGGGGAGCTGTTTTTT.

CDR3 in amino acids: CASSIPGQGPIDTQYF. The CDR3 DNA follows: TGTGCCAGCAGTATTCCGGGACAGGGTCCCATAGATACGCAGTATTTT. The rearrangement joins TRBV2 to TRBJ2-3, with TRBD1 identical over 9 bases. With V trimmed by 5 bases and J by 5 bases, 11 bases remained unmatched. This CDR3 spans 16 amino acids. Per the germline V gene, CDR1 is SNHLY and CDR2 is FYNNEI.

The chain carries TRBV6-5 and TRBJ1-5, with unresolved D. Germline assignment: CDR1 MNHEY and CDR2 SVGAGI. V dropped 6 bases and J dropped 1 base, with 7 bases sitting between them. The CDR3 runs 13 residues. CDR3 amino acids: CASSSWSNQPQHF. The CDR3 DNA reads TGTGCCAGCAGCTCGTGGAGCAATCAGCCCCAGCATTTT.

The chain carries TRBV9 and TRBJ2-4, with 10 bases matching TRBD2. V gave up 4 bases and J gave up 11 bases; unmatched junction bases: 9. CDR1 and CDR2 (germline): SGDLS, YYNGEE. The CDR3 extends over 14 amino acids. Written as DNA, the CDR3 is TGTGCCAGCAGCTTGGGTACTAGCGGGGCCCTTCAGTACTTC. Protein product: CASSLGTSGALQYF.

The chain couples TRBV11-1 to TRBJ2-7; TRBD2 agrees at 14 bases. The CDR3 is made up of 15 amino acids. The V and J ends lost 5 bases and 3 bases, in that order; junction bases with no gene match: 3. Germline V CDR1 and CDR2: SGHAT, FQDESV (reference sequence). CDR3 nucleotide sequence: TGTGCCAGCAGCCTGGGACTAGCGGGGGACTACGAGCAGTACTTC. Residues: CASSLGLAGDYEQYF.

V gene TRBV5-5 combines with J gene TRBJ2-7, with D maybe TRBD2 (6 bases). V was cut by 4 bases and J by 1 base, with 12 bases left in between. The germline V gene has CDR1 SGHKS and CDR2 YYEKEE (reference sequence). The CDR3 contains 14 residues. This CDR3 reads CASSLLRESYEQYF. For the CDR3, the DNA is TGTGCCAGCAGCCTTTTACGGGAGTCCTACGAGCAGTACTTC.

V gene TRBV7-9 combines with J gene TRBJ2-1; D possibly uses TRBD1 or TRBD2 (5 bases each). Trimming took off 1 base at V and 6 bases at J, with 19 bases between the two ends. CDR1 and CDR2 from the germline V gene are SEHNR and FQNEAQ (reference sequence). The CDR3 is 17 residues long. The CDR3 loop is CASSLDSGTPQSNEQFF. The DNA of the CDR3 is TGTGCCAGCAGCTTAGACTCAGGGACCCCCCAAAGCAATGAGCAGTTCTTC.

The chain uses TRBV10-3 and TRBJ1-2; 12 bases agree with TRBD1. Germline V gene data show CDR1 as ENHRY and CDR2 as SYGVKD. V shed 3 bases, J shed 2 bases, and the junction held 4 bases outside the gene matches. This CDR3 contains 16 residues. CDR3 sequence reads: CAISDGTGGLNYGYTF. The DNA of the CDR3 is TGTGCCATCAGTGACGGGACAGGGGGCCTCAACTATGGCTACACCTTC.

The genes are TRBV28 and TRBJ1-1, with D possibly matching TRBD1 (5 bases). The V and J ends lost 10 bases and 1 base respectively, with 10 bases between them. The CDR3 sequence is 12 residues long. Germline CDR1 is MDHEN and CDR2 is SYDVKM. In DNA, the CDR3 is TGTGCCATACAGGACCCGAACACTGAAGCTTTCTTT. Translation: CAIQDPNTEAFF.

This clone was observed once. This chain uses TRBV5-4 with TRBJ2-5; D perhaps matches TRBD2 (7 bases). CDR3 length equals 16 residues. V was clipped by 4 bases and J by 5 bases, with 21 bases between them. Germline CDR1 and CDR2: SGHNT and YYREEE (reference sequence). CDR3: CASSLERLRGQETQYF. In nucleotides, the CDR3 is TGTGCCAGCAGCCTAGAACGCTTGCGGGGGCAGGAGACCCAGTACTTC.

This chain uses TRBV7-8 with TRBJ2-7; unclear D gene. This CDR3 region has 15 residues. Deletions cut 3 bases from V and 0 bases from J, with 12 bases between. Germline V gene data show CDR1 as SGHVS and CDR2 as FQNEAQ. Written as DNA, the CDR3 is TGTGCCAGCAGCTTTATCGGAGCCTCCTCCTACGAGCAGTACTTC. The encoded protein is CASSFIGASSYEQYF.

The chain couples TRBV13 to TRBJ2-5, with D unclear. Germline V lookup: CDR1 PRHDT, CDR2 FYEKMQ (reference sequence). The germline V and J ends were trimmed by 0 bases and 1 base, with 9 bases remaining between them. The length of the CDR3 is 15 residues. The CDR3 DNA reads as TGTGCCAGCAGCTTAGGCCGGGCCCCCCAAGAGACCCAGTACTTC. Encoded protein: CASSLGRAPQETQYF.